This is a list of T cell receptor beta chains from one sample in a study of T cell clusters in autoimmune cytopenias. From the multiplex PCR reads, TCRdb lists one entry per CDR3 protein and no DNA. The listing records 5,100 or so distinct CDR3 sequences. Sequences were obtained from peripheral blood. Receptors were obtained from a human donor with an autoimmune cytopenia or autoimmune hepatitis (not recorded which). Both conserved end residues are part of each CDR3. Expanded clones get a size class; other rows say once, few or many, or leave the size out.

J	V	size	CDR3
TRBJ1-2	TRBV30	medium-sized	CAWSAGQTWGNYGYTF
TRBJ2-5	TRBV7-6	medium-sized	CASSLVGTSGLETQYF
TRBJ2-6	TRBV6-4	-	CASSERPGRGANVLTF
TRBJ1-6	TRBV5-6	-	CASSSRGGVQSPLHF
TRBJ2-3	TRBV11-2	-	CASSLSRGTDTQYF
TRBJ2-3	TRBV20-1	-	CSARAVGGSVSTDTQYF
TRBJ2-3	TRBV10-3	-	CAISQTGGISTDTQYF
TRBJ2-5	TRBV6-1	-	CASSDPRGPQETQYF
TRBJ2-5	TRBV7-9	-	CASSSGGEQETQYF
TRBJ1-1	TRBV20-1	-	CSARDSMTGKMNTETFF
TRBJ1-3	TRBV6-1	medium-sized	CASRIDSGNTIYF
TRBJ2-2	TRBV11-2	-	CASSLESRGELFF
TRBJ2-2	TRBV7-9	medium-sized	CASSFYSAGGDGELFF
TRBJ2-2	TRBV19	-	CASSTGGLAGVAGELFF
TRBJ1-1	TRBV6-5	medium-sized	CASRRDSLNTEAFF
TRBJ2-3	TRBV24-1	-	CATRDRLTDTQYF
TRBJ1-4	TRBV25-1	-	CASSESPGGRSGKLFF
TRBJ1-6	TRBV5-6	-	CASSLAGGVSNSPLHF
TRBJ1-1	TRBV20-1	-	CSALAVGGELEAFF
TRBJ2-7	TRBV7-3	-	CASSPSYEQYF
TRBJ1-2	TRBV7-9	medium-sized	CASSLVGGQGDDGYTF
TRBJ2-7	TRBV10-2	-	CASSGGPGVGYSEQYF
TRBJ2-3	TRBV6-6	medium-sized	CASSDRQRVPDTQYF
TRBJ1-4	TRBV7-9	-	CASSSGQGPNEKLFF
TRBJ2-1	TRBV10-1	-	CASSLSGRGNEQFF
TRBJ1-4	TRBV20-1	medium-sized	CSAIETQNEKLFF
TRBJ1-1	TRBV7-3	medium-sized	CASSADRLTSNTEAFF
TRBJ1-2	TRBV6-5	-	CASSYSGQGYGYTF
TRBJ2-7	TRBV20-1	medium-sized	CSASVQGLYEQYF
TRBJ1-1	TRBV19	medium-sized	CASSQGSGTEAFF
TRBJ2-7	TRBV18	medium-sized	CASSPPAATYEQYF
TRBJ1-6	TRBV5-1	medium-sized	CASSLEGRESPLHF
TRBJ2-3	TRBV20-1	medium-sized	CSAREGAGITSTDTQYF
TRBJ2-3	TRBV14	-	CASSQDTGSGTRDTQYF
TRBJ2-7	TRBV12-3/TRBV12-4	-	CASSLSASGNHEQYF
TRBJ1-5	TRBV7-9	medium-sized	CASSPGVQPQHF
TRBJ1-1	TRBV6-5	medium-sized	CASTRQANTEAFF
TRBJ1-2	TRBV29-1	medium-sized	CSVATAPLDYGYTF
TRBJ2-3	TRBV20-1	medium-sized	CSARPLETTDTQYF
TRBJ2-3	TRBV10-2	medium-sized	CASLAGGLTDTQYF
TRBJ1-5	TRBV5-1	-	CASSLEPGQSNQPQHF
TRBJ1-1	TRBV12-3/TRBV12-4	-	CASSSQVNTEAFF
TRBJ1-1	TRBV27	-	CASRYAGSEAFF
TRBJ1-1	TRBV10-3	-	CASSDDRLGTEAFF
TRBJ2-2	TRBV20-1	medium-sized	CSASAFGLTNTGELFF
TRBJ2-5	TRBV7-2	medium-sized	CASSLQNNRGETQYF
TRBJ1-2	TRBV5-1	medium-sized	CASSALYPGKEGYTF
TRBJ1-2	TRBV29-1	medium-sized	CSVENVRTGGKGYTF
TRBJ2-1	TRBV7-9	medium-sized	CASSQTGGQFF
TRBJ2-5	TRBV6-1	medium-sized	CASRILQETQYF
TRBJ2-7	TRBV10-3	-	CAIRDSRDRYEQYF
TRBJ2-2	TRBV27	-	CATSRGGKNTGELFF
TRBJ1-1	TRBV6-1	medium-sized	CASSYGGFTFF
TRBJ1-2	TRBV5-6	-	CASSLAQGASTYGYTF